This record looks at one T cell receptor beta chain sequence and its context. This clone was observed once. Its cognate antigen has yet to be identified. Nothing much larger sits one base from this clone, and base qualities are not available. These data originate in a study of cytomegalovirus exposure and HLA in healthy donors (dated by TCRdb to about 2017). Notes on the research overall: An earlier analysis of approximately 640 of the donors reported roughly 270 Gb of sequence data and approximately 110 million unique TCR beta sequences from 190 million or so T cells. Typing coverage differed by locus: A, B, C, DRB1 and DQB1 were typed in roughly 620-630 donors, DQA1 in about 500, DPA1 in nearly 610, and DPB1 in approximately 450. Of the approximately 400 genotyped donors, 65% to 90% fell in the genetic ancestry cluster associated with self-reported Caucasian donors. Donor age, sex, ethnicity and CMV serostatus were collected together with the repertoire data. To predict cytomegalovirus infection status, the study combined high-throughput TCR immunosequencing, statistical association of individual TCRs with disease status, and machine learning. HLA typing covered class I and class II loci at four-digit resolution. To decide whether each TCR beta V gene segment behaved as functional or pseudogenic, an earlier analysis of several hundred of the donors relied on high-throughput TCR beta sequencing. Along with the approximately 620-subject first cohort, a separate validation cohort of 120 different subjects was used. About 280 gigabases of sequencing data and 70 million to 85 million unique TCR sequences were included in an early release covering around 650 HLA-typed donors. All discovery cohort repertoires had been generated using a single sequencing platform. The aim of the study was to test whether cataloging public T cell receptors could identify signatures of past pathogen exposure. The T cell repertoires of some 670 subjects were profiled by immunosequencing and related to cytomegalovirus serostatus. Several DR-DQ haplotypes were handled as single units for association and clustering because linkage in the cohort was strong. In a later genetic analysis, genome-wide SNP genotypes for about three fifths of the roughly 670 donors were used, and that subset was treated as a discovery cohort. Among 398 genotyped donors of the cohort, an average of approximately 240,000 unique TCR beta nucleotide sequences were sequenced per donor, 15% to 20% of them non-productive. The later analysis used no new phenotypic data to find candidate immune exposures, relying instead on TCR beta sequences and their occurrence across donors. To study patterns of TCR occurrence, a later analysis re-analyzed previously published TCR beta repertoires from around 660 donors and added high-resolution HLA genotyping. Overall results and qualifications from the work: This cohort had only TCR beta chains sequenced, and the lack of alpha or paired-chain data limited which features could be detected. In a later analysis, HLA-associated TCR beta chains were found to be more clonally expanded and to have lower generation probabilities than equally common non-associated chains. While some public TCRs were present in many individuals, most TCR sequences turned up only very rarely across donors. Presence/absence analyses assumed roughly uniform sequencing depth across donors, an assumption that may not hold. The classifier was reported to diagnose cytomegalovirus status with high specificity and sensitivity in both the original and validation cohorts. According to a later analysis, parvovirus B19, influenza, CMV and Epstein-Barr virus appeared linked to several top co-occurrence clusters. The sequencing pipeline was judged likely to have produced a cluster of highly shared sequence variants as a technical artifact. Specific HLA alleles were associated with 15,000 to 20,000 TCR beta sequences at a false discovery rate of 0.05 in a later analysis. In the study, some 160 TCR beta chains were listed as associated with cytomegalovirus. A later analysis found that TCR association rates varied across HLA loci, with DRB1 alleles showing the most associated TCRs and HLA-C alleles the fewest. A later analysis found that most CMV-associated TCR beta chains appeared HLA-restricted, with HLA associations seemingly driven largely by CMV exposure. It was suggested by the authors that the approach could potentially be generalized to other disease states and immunological phenotypes. Because counts were too low, fewer than 20 rarely observed V segments, including chromosome 9 orphons, were excluded from the earlier analysis of 500 to 700 of the donors. Broadly in line with IMGT annotations, most TCR beta V segments showed up in productive rearrangements about 87% or about 30% of the time in an earlier analysis of approximately 640 of the donors. In a later genetic analysis, a missense DCLRE1C variant was associated with V-gene and J-gene trimming of TCR beta chains, and the association was replicated in an independent cohort. Immune exposure information for the cohort was limited to CMV serostatus. Linkage disequilibrium might explain the correlated functional status among segregating V segments, but an unknown experimental factor could not be excluded. Some IMGT-functional V segments, including TRBV6-2 and TRBV6-3, could not be distinguished by the 87-base-pair reads and were therefore excluded. A further reported finding was that TCR beta sequences accurately predicted the HLA-A and HLA-B alleles for most subjects in the first cohort. Strong co-occurrence of HLA alleles, especially DR and DQ, made assigning TCR associations to individual alleles difficult. In vitro tests confirmed that a few of the cytomegalovirus-associated TCR beta chains recognize cytomegalovirus antigens. In a later genetic analysis, fewer N-insertions in productive TCRs were reported among donors in an Asian-associated ancestry cluster than the approximately 670-donor mean. Because HLA typing was missing for some donors at each locus, association tests included only the typed subset.

In total, about 650 healthy bone marrow donors made up the cohort. Cohort members were all nominally healthy when sampled, although unrecorded immune exposures were likely present. The donor tested CMV seronegative, placing the donor among the 350 or so seronegative members of the cohort. A peripheral blood sample was provided by each donor, and peripheral blood mononuclear cells were used for TCR beta sequencing. Genomic DNA extraction from the blood cell samples was performed with the Qiagen DNeasy Blood Extraction Kit. The CDR3 covers 16 residues, taking in both the cysteine and the phenylalanine. Just CDR3 DNA is preserved here, 48 bases in frame from base 1. CDR1 is given as SGHDN and CDR2 as FVKESK, both from the germline V gene. Cut back by 4 bases and 0 bases, the V and J ends lie 15 bases apart. Libraries were built with the immunoSEQ multiplex PCR assay. For the multiplex PCR, a mixture combining 60 forward primers for TCR Vbeta segments and 13 reverse primers for TCR Jbeta segments was used. A multiplex PCR assay on genomic DNA amplified the CDR3 region of rearranged TCR beta genes. On the Illumina HiSeq System, the amplified TCR beta libraries were sequenced as 87-base-pair reads. Regarding the original processing steps: A later analysis counted some 80 million unique TCR beta chains across the 666 repertoires, and some 12 million of these chains were shared by at least two donors. Raw reads were error-corrected and collapsed into unique sequences with a nearest-neighbor algorithm that merged closely related sequences to remove PCR and sequencing errors. CDR3 sequences were aligned to IMGT reference sequences to assign V, D and J gene segments. For a sequence to be retained, a match of at least six nucleotides to both a V gene segment and a J gene segment was required. Rearrangements were classified as productive when the CDR3 lacked stop codons and remained in frame with V and J, and all other rearrangements were classified as non-productive. Following IMGT convention, CDR3 was defined as the stretch from the second conserved V-encoded cysteine to the conserved J-encoded phenylalanine. The earlier analysis of roughly 590 of the donors excluded any sequence lacking an unambiguous match to a single V gene segment. An earlier analysis of fewer than 750 of the donors classified V segments as functional when productive rearrangements were above 56.7% and as segregating when the standard deviation between donors was above 5%. To diagnose cytomegalovirus status from the catalog of TCR beta chain sequences, a statistical classification framework was built. In a later analysis, V and J genes were assigned by comparing TCR nucleotide sequences against IMGT/GENE-DB human TR gene sequences. In a later analysis, CDR3 sequences and most-parsimonious VDJ recombination scenarios were assigned using the TCRdist pipeline. In a later analysis, each TCR beta chain was defined by its CDR3 amino acid sequence together with its V-gene family, and reads without a unique V-gene family were excluded. A later analysis removed roughly 590 highly shared, low-generation-probability nucleotide sequences to deal with suspected cross-contamination and a sequencing artifact. In a later analysis, a clonal expansion index was calculated for each public chain from normalized within-repertoire ranks of inferred template counts. In a later analysis, generation probabilities were computed using a VDJ recombination model fitted to out-of-frame rearrangements, and the results were checked against IGoR. A later analysis scored TCR-TCR, TCR-HLA and TCR-CMV co-occurrence with hypergeometric tests, applying a repertoire-size bias correction to TCR pairs. To estimate false discovery rates, a later analysis permuted the HLA or CMV assignments 20 times. In a later analysis, co-occurring TCRs were grouped using DBSCAN, and TCRdist sequence similarity was added for clustering within HLA-allele-positive subsets. Co-occurrence clustering excluded repertoires with fewer than 30,000 or more than 120,000 public chains, plus five with anomalous nucleotide sharing. Entries here come from immuneACCESS through TCRdb and include only in-frame sequences with V and J called. Some clones fail to appear in such tables; in the studies checked, an unresolved V gene covers under half of the shortfall, and the cause of the remainder is unknown. D and trimming were read from the DNA, whereas the V and J calls and clone size are those reported in that table. The sample includes tens of thousands of clones, with around 70% observed a single time. The ten largest clones add up to approximately 6.3% of the sample.

The sample was PBMCs. This clonotype originated in a man between 25 and 39 years old in good health and CMV-seronegative. The rearrangement joined TRBV14 to TRBJ1-1; the best D guess is TRBD1, with 5 bases matching. The CDR3 protein: CASSPMGRQLNTEAFF. The DNA is TGTGCCAGCAGCCCAATGGGGCGGCAGTTGAACACTGAAGCTTTCTTT.